Listed below are T cell receptor beta chains from one sample, sequenced in a study of T cell responses to AZD1222 COVID-19 vaccine. Only in-frame clones appear in the TCRdb table, and some are missing; sequencing was by immunoSEQ multiplex PCR. The sample lists around 200,000 clones, roughly 92% occurring once. The material sequenced was peripheral blood, taken 28 days after the second AZD1222 dose. The receptor source for this set is an adult who received the AZD1222 COVID-19 vaccine. Both conserved end residues are trimmed from each CDR3.

CDR3 length	V gene	J gene	CDR3 protein
11	TRBV10-3	TRBJ1-4	AISDSKNEKLF
14	TRBV18	TRBJ2-2	ASSPQGSQVTGELF
10	TRBV9	TRBJ1-1	ATRPLLGEAF
14	TRBV2	TRBJ1-1	ASSAPLGQGDTEAF
16	TRBV19	TRBJ2-7	ASSPYLPGLVLSNEQY
12	TRBV9	TRBJ1-1	ASSGQGRNTEAF
11	TRBV6-6	TRBJ1-4	ASSYSLGGELF
12	TRBV5-1	TRBJ2-1	ASTLGGPYNEQF
12	TRBV9	TRBJ2-1	ASSEWGQYNEQF
11	TRBV24-1	TRBJ1-1	ATSDFGNTEAF
13	TRBV6-2/TRBV6-3	TRBJ2-4	ASSYTGTAKNIQY
13	TRBV5-8	TRBJ2-1	ASSRLAGGQNEQF
11	TRBV12-3/TRBV12-4	TRBJ1-6	ATLGQGNSPLH
11	TRBV6-5	TRBJ2-7	ASSRGTEYEQY
13	TRBV7-9	TRBJ2-7	ASSHQLGQVYEQY
11	TRBV27	TRBJ2-2	ASTALLAGELF
11	TRBV12-3/TRBV12-4	TRBJ2-5	ASSRTGEETQY
13	TRBV18	TRBJ2-1	ASSPGLAGGGEQF
14	TRBV5-1	TRBJ2-1	ASSEQMGLAENEQF
12	TRBV15	TRBJ2-7	ATSFKQGPYEQY
12	TRBV6-6	TRBJ1-1	ASSYSPSGTEAF
11	TRBV2	TRBJ1-6	ASRGTENSPLH
11	TRBV29-1	TRBJ2-7	SVEPDNSYEQY
14	TRBV3-1/TRBV3-2	TRBJ2-7	ASSLRRRPPSHEQY
13	TRBV9	TRBJ1-4	ASSVTDGGSEKLF
12	TRBV7-2	TRBJ1-1	ASSFGGVNTEAF
13	TRBV27	TRBJ2-7	ASSSFGTERDEQY
10	TRBV25-1	TRBJ2-7	ASSVQGYEQY
10	TRBV5-6	TRBJ2-5	ASSLVQETQY
11	TRBV6-1	TRBJ1-1	ASSEVPGTEAF
14	TRBV5-1	TRBJ1-6	ASSLPGRQGSSPLH
10	TRBV19	TRBJ1-5	ASSMGDQPQH
12	TRBV6-5	TRBJ1-1	ASSYSEGNTEAF